The clone carrying this TCR beta chain was seen repeatedly, ten times or more. Trimming took off 6 bases at V and 4 bases at J, with 7 bases between the two ends. Germline loops: CDR1 SNHLY, CDR2 FYNNEI. The CDR3 consists of 12 residues. TCR beta CDR3 regions were amplified from RNA transcripts. The TCR CDR3 first-round RT-PCR relied on the HTBI primer set. TCRdb used MiXCR to reprocess the multiplex PCR reads, holding one entry per CDR3 protein. This table holds over 120,000 distinct CDR3 sequences, more than 20% found once. Disease duration under 2 months; hyperthyroidism patients were aged 18 to 65. Uncontrolled infection, other autoimmune disease, pregnancy or lactation led to exclusion. Based on clinical symptoms, serum thyroxine and TRAb, thyroid ultrasound and orbital computed tomography, diagnoses were reached. The sample belongs to a study of T cells in Graves' hyperthyroidism and ophthalmopathy.

The chain is built from TRBV2 and TRBJ2-1; D unclear. This clonotype was obtained from a woman aged 50 to 60 with Graves' hyperthyroidism that later progressed to Graves' ophthalmopathy. The sequencing input was blood. The CDR3 coding sequence is TGTGCCAGCAGCCCAACTTACAATGAGCAGTTCTTC. It encodes CASSPTYNEQFF.